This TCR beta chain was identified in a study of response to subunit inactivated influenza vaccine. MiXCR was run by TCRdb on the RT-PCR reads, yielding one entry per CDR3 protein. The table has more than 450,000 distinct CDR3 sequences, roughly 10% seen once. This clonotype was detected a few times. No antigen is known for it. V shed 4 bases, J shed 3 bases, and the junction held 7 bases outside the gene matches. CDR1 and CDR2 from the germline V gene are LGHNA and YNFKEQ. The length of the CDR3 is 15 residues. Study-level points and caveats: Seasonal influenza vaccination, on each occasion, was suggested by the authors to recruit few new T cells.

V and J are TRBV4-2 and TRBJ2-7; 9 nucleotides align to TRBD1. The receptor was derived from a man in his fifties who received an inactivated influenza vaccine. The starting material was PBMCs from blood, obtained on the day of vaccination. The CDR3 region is CASSRDETGGYEQYF. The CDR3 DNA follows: TGTGCCAGCAGCCGGGACGAGACAGGGGGCTACGAGCAGTACTTC.